The text below deals with one TCR beta chain. The antigen remains undetermined. With a much larger clone just one base away, this may be a read error. Extraction yielded at least 6 micrograms of total RNA per sample. The data derive from a study of blood T cells in healthy people across ages. Findings and caveats of the study: Estimated diversity across one million T cells was deemed an underestimate. The study found TCR beta diversity correlated strongly with naive T cell percentage.

Alongside a J-beta primer mix, a sample-barcoded 5' primer served in a second PCR lasting about 6 to 11 cycles. The authors tagged each cDNA molecule using a template-switch adaptor with 12 random nucleotides. TCRdb analysed the 5' RACE reads with MiXCR anew, one entry per CDR3 protein. Counted here are about 1,500,000 distinct CDR3 sequences, approximately 28% occurring once; the ten biggest clones make up roughly 8%. CDR1 and CDR2 (germline): SGHRS, YFSETQ. The V end was cut by 4 bases, the J end by 10 bases, with 18 bases between. This CDR3 has 14 amino acids. The receptor comes from a woman aged 30 to 39 in good health. Material: blood. The rearrangement uses TRBV5-1 and TRBJ2-1; D gene uncertain. The CDR3: CASSPDGSSNEQFF. The CDR3 nucleotides read TGCGCCAGCAGCCCGGACGGATCAAGTAACGAGCAGTTCTTC. The entire variable domain, with the rest obtained from reference TRBV5-1 and TRBJ2-1, is as follows: KAGVTQTPRYLIKTRGQQVTLSCSPISGHRSVSWYQQTPGQGLQFLFEYFSETQRNKGNFPGRFSGRQFSNSRSEMNVSTLELGDSALYLCASSPDGSSNEQFFGPGTRLTVL.